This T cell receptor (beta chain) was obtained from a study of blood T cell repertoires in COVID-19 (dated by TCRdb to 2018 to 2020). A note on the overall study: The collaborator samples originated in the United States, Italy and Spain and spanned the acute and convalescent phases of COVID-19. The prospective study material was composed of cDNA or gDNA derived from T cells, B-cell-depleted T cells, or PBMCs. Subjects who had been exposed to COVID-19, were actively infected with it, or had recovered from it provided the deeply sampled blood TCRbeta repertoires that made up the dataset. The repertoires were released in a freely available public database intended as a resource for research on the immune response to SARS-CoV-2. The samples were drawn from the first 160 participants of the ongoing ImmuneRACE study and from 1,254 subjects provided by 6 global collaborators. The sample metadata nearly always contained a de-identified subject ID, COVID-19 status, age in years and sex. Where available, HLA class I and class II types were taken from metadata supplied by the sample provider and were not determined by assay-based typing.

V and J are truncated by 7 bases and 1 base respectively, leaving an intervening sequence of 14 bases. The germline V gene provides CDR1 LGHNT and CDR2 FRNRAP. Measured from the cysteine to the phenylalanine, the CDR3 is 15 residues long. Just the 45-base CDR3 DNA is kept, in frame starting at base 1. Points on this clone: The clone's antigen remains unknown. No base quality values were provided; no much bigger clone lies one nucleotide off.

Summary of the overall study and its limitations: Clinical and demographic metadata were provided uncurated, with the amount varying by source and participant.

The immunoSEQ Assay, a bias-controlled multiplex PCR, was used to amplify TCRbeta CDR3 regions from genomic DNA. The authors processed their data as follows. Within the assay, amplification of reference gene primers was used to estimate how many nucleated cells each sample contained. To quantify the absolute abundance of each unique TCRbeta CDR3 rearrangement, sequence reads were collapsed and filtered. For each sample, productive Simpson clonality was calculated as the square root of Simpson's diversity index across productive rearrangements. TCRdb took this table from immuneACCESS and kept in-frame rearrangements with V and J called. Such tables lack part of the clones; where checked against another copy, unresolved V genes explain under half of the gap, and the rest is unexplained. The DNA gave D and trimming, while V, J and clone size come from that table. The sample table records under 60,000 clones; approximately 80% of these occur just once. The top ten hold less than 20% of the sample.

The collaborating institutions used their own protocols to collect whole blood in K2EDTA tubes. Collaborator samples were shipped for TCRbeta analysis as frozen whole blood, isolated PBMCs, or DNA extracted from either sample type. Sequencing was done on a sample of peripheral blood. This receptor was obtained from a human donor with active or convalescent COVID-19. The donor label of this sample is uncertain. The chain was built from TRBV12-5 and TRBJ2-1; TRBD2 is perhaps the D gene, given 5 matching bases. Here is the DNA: TGTGCTAGTGCCCCGGACTTCAAGTCCTACAATGAGCAGTTCTTC. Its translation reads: CASAPDFKSYNEQFF. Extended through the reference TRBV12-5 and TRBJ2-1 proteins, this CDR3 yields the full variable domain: DARVTQTPRHKVTEMGQEVTMRCQPILGHNTVFWYRQTMMQGLELLAYFRNRAPLDDSGMPKDRFSAEMPDATLATLKIQPSEPRDSAVYFCASAPDFKSYNEQFFGPGTRLTVL.